The 2 T cell receptor beta chains below come from one sample, sequenced in a study of blood T cell repertoires in COVID-19. Sequencing was performed with immunoSEQ multiplex PCR; in TCRdb, only in-frame clones are kept and a portion is missing. The sample holds about 77,000 clones, 73% seen once. Sequencing used peripheral blood. Receptor source: a man aged 55 to 70 with acute or convalescent COVID-19.

This clone is a singleton in its sample. At the DNA level, this CDR3 is encoded by other sequences in the same sample as well. This chain links TRBV7-9 with TRBJ1-2; D uncertain. This CDR3 has 12 residues. Germline CDR1 SEHNR, CDR2 FQNEAQ (reference sequence). Trimming pared 5 bases from V and 4 bases from J, leaving 8 bases between. CDR3 sequence (DNA): TGTGCCAGCAGCCCGGGGATCTATGGCTACACCTTC. Translating gives CASSPGIYGYTF.

This clone came up a few times. The genes are TRBV7-8 and TRBJ2-7; D call uncertain. Per germline, CDR1 SGHVS and CDR2 FQNEAQ. CDR3 length equals 15 residues. With 5 bases removed from V and 0 bases from J, the gap between germline ends came to 14 bases. CDR3 in amino acids: CASSELSVPSYEQYV. The CDR3 DNA sequence: TGTGCCAGCAGCGAATTGAGTGTCCCCTCCTACGAGCAGTACGTC.